Below are 27 T cell receptor beta chains sequenced from a single sample in a study of blood T cell repertoires in COVID-19. Libraries were prepared by immunoSEQ multiplex PCR; TCRdb keeps only in-frame clonotypes and omits some of them. The sample contains fewer than 200,000 clones, approximately 82% of which appear only once. What was sequenced was PBMCs or T cells enriched from blood (not recorded which). These receptors were obtained from a woman in her fifties or sixties with acute COVID-19.

V is TRBV19 and J is TRBJ2-1; TRBD1 is a possible D gene (5 bases). Germline V gives CDR1 LNHDA, CDR2 SQIVND (reference sequence). Trimming stripped 6 bases from V and 6 bases from J, with 12 bases between. This CDR3 is 13 amino acids long. In DNA form, the CDR3 reads TGTGCCAGTAGGCAGGGCCCCGTCAATGAGCAGTTCTTC. Encoded protein: CASRQGPVNEQFF.

This chain connects TRBV28 to TRBJ1-4; D is ambiguous. The germline V and J ends were trimmed by 10 bases and 4 bases, with 16 bases remaining between them. CDR3 length: 14 residues. The V gene's germline CDR1 is MDHEN and CDR2 SYDVKM. CDR3 in amino acids: CATIAGRYNEKLFF. The CDR3 nucleotides read TGTGCCACGATTGCGGGCAGATATAATGAAAAACTGTTTTTT.

The rearrangement joins TRBV5-1 to TRBJ2-1, with 8 bases identical to TRBD2. Germline lookup yields CDR1 SGHRS and CDR2 YFSETQ. The CDR3 runs 16 residues. V was pared by 5 bases and J by 0 bases, with 7 bases of the junction left unmatched. The CDR3 sequence: CASRDQRGSSYNEQFF. In DNA form, the CDR3 reads TGCGCCAGCAGGGACCAGCGGGGGAGCTCCTACAATGAGCAGTTCTTC.

The rearrangement uses TRBV19 and TRBJ2-2, with D hard to call. Germline values: CDR1 LNHDA, CDR2 SQIVND (reference sequence). This CDR3 region has 17 residues. V was shortened by 0 bases and J by 0 bases, with 11 bases between the two germline ends. The CDR3 nucleotides are TGTGCCAGTAGTATAGATCCAGTTATACCGAACACCGGGGAGCTGTTTTTT. Protein: CASSIDPVIPNTGELFF.

The chain has TRBV3-1 (or the pseudogene TRBV3-2) and TRBJ2-5, with 13 bases aligning to TRBD2. The V gene's germline CDR1 is LGHDT and CDR2 YNNKEL (reference sequence). Trimming took 1 base from V and 4 from J; bases not matched to a gene: 6. The CDR3 is 17 residues long. As DNA, the CDR3 is TGTGCCAGCAGCCAAGTAGGACTAGCGGGGGTCGGAGAGACCCAGTACTTC. Protein: CASSQVGLAGVGETQYF.

This clone was seen a handful of times. This chain connects TRBV25-1 to TRBJ1-1; the match to TRBD1 covers 7 bases. The germline gives CDR1 MGHDK, CDR2 SYGVNS. This CDR3 is 14 amino acids long. The V segment lost 6 bases and the J segment 4 bases; nucleotides outside the gene matches: 8. The CDR3 coding sequence is TGTGCCAGCAGCGAGACAGGGTGGGGCACTGAAGCTTTCTTT. It translates to CASSETGWGTEAFF.

V is TRBV5-1 and J is TRBJ2-3; perhaps TRBD1 as D (6 bases). There are 18 residues in the CDR3. Trimming stripped 0 bases from V and 1 base from J, with 18 bases between. The germline V gene encodes CDR1 SGHRS and CDR2 YFSETQ. The CDR3 region has the DNA TGCGCCAGCAGCTTGGGGAAGACAGGAGGTGGACGCACAGATACGCAGTATTTT. Amino acid sequence: CASSLGKTGGGRTDTQYF.

Points on this clone: Other DNA sequences in this sample translate to the same CDR3. The chain links TRBV9 to TRBJ2-3; D gene unclear. The CDR3 runs to 13 residues. V was shortened by 0 bases and J by 1 base, with 3 bases between the two germline ends. From germline, CDR1 is SGDLS and CDR2 YYNGEE. This CDR3 is CASSVAGTDTQYF. CDR3 nucleotides: TGTGCCAGCAGCGTAGCGGGCACAGATACGCAGTATTTT. Full variable domain (rest looked up from reference TRBV9 and TRBJ2-3): DSGVTQTPKHLITATGQRVTLRCSPRSGDLSVYWYQQSLDQGLQFLIQYYNGEERAKGNILERFSAQQFPDLHSELNLSSLELGDSALYFCASSVAGTDTQYFGPGTRLTVL.

This clone has ten or more counts. The V call is TRBV5-5, the J call TRBJ2-7, with 8 positions matching TRBD1. Germline V gene sequence: CDR1 SGHKS, CDR2 YYEKEE (reference sequence). The CDR3 runs to 15 residues. The ends lost 0 bases at V and 3 bases at J; junction bases unmatched: 5. CDR3 DNA sequence: TGTGCCAGCAGCTTGGATGCGACAGGGGACTACGAGCAGTACGTC. This sequence encodes CASSLDATGDYEQYV.

This clone was recorded many times. This chain links TRBV4-1 with TRBJ2-4, with 7 bases fitting TRBD1. CDR3 length equals 16 residues. With 0 bases clipped from V and 7 bases from J, the junction kept 9 bases outside the gene matches. Germline values: CDR1 MGHRA, CDR2 YSYEKL. The DNA of the CDR3 is TGCGCCAGCAGCCAAGATGCGGCAGGGGGTTGGAACATTCAGTACTTC. Translation gives CASSQDAAGGWNIQYF.

The rearrangement joins TRBV11-2 to TRBJ2-2; 7 bases are shared with TRBD1. CDR3 length: 15 residues. After removal of 5 bases from V and 6 bases from J, the junction contained 9 bases not matched to a gene. Germline CDR1 reads SGHAT; CDR2 reads FQNNGV. CDR3 sequence: CASSVPTGSPGELFF. CDR3 DNA: TGTGCCAGCAGCGTGCCGACAGGGTCCCCCGGGGAGCTGTTTTTT.

The gene calls are TRBV5-8 and TRBJ2-2; D is unclear. Trimming took 5 bases from V and 1 from J, leaving 12 bases between them. The CDR3 spans 15 residues. Germline loops: CDR1 SGHTS, CDR2 YDEGEE. As DNA, the CDR3 is TGTGCCAGCAGGGTCGGAGCTCTGAACACCGGGGAGCTGTTTTTT. Translation gives CASRVGALNTGELFF.

This chain joins TRBV6-2 or TRBV6-3 and TRBJ2-1; 15 bases are a match to TRBD2. The CDR3 loop spans 15 amino acids. Germline CDR1 reads MNHEY; CDR2 reads SVGEGT. The V and J ends lost 4 bases and 12 bases, in that order; junction bases with no gene match: 7. The chain's CDR3 is CASSSLGLAGGGQFF. The CDR3 DNA is TGTGCCAGCAGTTCCCTGGGACTAGCGGGAGGTGGGCAGTTCTTC.

The chain has TRBV5-5 and TRBJ1-3, with a weak D call TRBD1 (6 bases). Per the germline V gene, CDR1 is SGHKS and CDR2 is YYEKEE (reference sequence). This CDR3 contains 16 residues. V was cut by 4 bases and J by 6 bases, with 20 bases left in between. DNA for the CDR3: TGTGCCAGCAGCCCATCGACAGGCCTTTTGGAAAACACCATATATTTT. It translates to CASSPSTGLLENTIYF.

Only a few counts were recorded for this clone. V gene TRBV6-5 combines with J gene TRBJ1-1; TRBD1 might be the D (6 bases). The germline V gene encodes CDR1 MNHEY and CDR2 SVGAGI. V lost 6 bases and J 3 bases, leaving 11 bases between the germline ends. This CDR3 region has 13 residues. CDR3 amino acids: CASRVQGDTEAFF. The DNA of the CDR3 is TGTGCCAGCAGGGTACAGGGAGACACTGAAGCTTTCTTT.

The chain carries TRBV2 and TRBJ1-1; D ambiguous. Germline lookup yields CDR1 SNHLY and CDR2 FYNNEI. CDR3 length: 14 residues. V shed 3 bases and J shed 0 bases, with 8 bases lying between them. CDR3 loop: CASSEYYMNTEAFF. The CDR3 DNA reads as TGTGCCAGCAGTGAGTACTACATGAACACTGAAGCTTTCTTT.

This chain links TRBV7-2 with TRBJ2-5; 12 bases are a match to TRBD2. This CDR3 is built from 14 residues. V trimming: 4 bases; J trimming: 5 bases; junction bases outside the gene matches: 2. CDR1 is SGHTA and CDR2 is FQGNSA in the germline V gene. CDR3 sequence (DNA): TGTGCCAGCAGCTCCGGACTAGCGGGGGAGACCCAGTACTTC. This translates into CASSSGLAGETQYF.

CDR3 loop: CASSLGAGGWNEQFF. The CDR3 DNA reads as TGTGCCAGCAGCTTAGGAGCGGGGGGGTGGAATGAGCAGTTCTTC. The chain has TRBV11-3 and TRBJ2-1, with TRBD2 identical over 10 bases. Germline V lookup: CDR1 SGHNT, CDR2 YENEEA. The CDR3 is made up of 15 amino acids. J lost 7 bases, V lost 1 base, and 4 bases had no gene match. Complete variable domain (other parts from reference TRBV11-3 and TRBJ2-1): EAGVVQSPRYKIIEKKQPVAFWCNPISGHNTLYWYLQNLGQGPELLIRYENEEAVDDSQLPKDRFSAERLKGVDSTLKIQPAELGDSAVYLCASSLGAGGWNEQFFGPGTRLTVL.

This chain joins TRBV5-1 and TRBJ2-7; 8 positions match TRBD2. J gave up 4 bases and V 4 bases, and 7 bases lay outside the gene matches. Per germline, CDR1 SGHRS and CDR2 YFSETQ. The CDR3 covers 14 residues. CDR3 in DNA: TGCGCCAGCAGCCCCGGAGTAGCGGGGTACGAGCAGTACTTC. Amino acid sequence: CASSPGVAGYEQYF.

This clone was observed once. The V gene is TRBV11-2, the J gene TRBJ1-2, with D possibly matching TRBD1 (5 bases). The V and J ends lost 1 base and 3 bases respectively, with 6 bases between them. The germline CDR1 and CDR2 sequences are SGHAT and FQNNGV. The CDR3 covers 13 residues. The CDR3 nucleotides read TGTGCCAGCAGCTTAGGACAGCACTATGGCTACACCTTC. Translated, it gives CASSLGQHYGYTF.

V usage is TRBV28 and J usage is TRBJ1-4; perhaps TRBD1 as D (5 bases). V lost 4 bases and J 11 bases, leaving 20 bases between the germline ends. Germline V gives CDR1 MDHEN, CDR2 SYDVKM. The CDR3 has 15 residues. CDR3 DNA sequence: TGTGCCAGCAGTTCCCCCGGGAGCCTGGGGACGAAACTGTTTTTT. This translates into CASSSPGSLGTKLFF.

V is TRBV5-1 and J is TRBJ2-3, with D possibly being TRBD2 (5 bases). CDR1 and CDR2 (germline): SGHRS, YFSETQ. The CDR3 spans 15 residues. Trimming removed 7 bases from V and 2 bases from J, with 17 bases in between. CDR3 in DNA: TGCGCCAGCGCAACACCCACCGGGAACACAGATACGCAGTATTTT. It translates to CASATPTGNTDTQYF.

This clone was found a few times. The gene calls are TRBV9 and TRBJ2-1; 7 bases map to TRBD2. J lost 4 bases, V lost 0 bases, and 4 bases had no gene match. Germline V gene data show CDR1 as SGDLS and CDR2 as YYNGEE. The CDR3 spans 15 residues. The CDR3 loop is CASSVDREEYNEQFF. In nucleotides, the CDR3 is TGTGCCAGCAGCGTAGATCGGGAGGAGTACAATGAGCAGTTCTTC.

The genes are TRBV6-4 and TRBJ1-1; D possibly corresponds to TRBD1 (5 bases). The CDR3 loop spans 14 amino acids. The V gene's germline CDR1 is MRHNA and CDR2 SNTAGT. Trimming removed 0 bases from V and 1 base from J, with 6 bases in between. Here the CDR3 reads CASSDSGRNTEAFF. DNA for the CDR3: TGTGCCAGCAGTGACTCGGGGCGGAACACTGAAGCTTTCTTT.

The CDR3 sequence: CATRQGAGEFTQYF. The CDR3 DNA is TGTGCCACCAGACAGGGAGCGGGAGAGTTTACGCAGTATTTT. V usage is TRBV19 and J usage is TRBJ2-3; D possibly corresponds to TRBD2 (8 bases). There are 14 residues in the CDR3. The V and J ends lost 10 bases and 8 bases respectively, with 22 bases between them. CDR1 is LNHDA and CDR2 is SQIVND in the germline V gene (reference sequence).

V and J are TRBV7-2 and TRBJ2-7, with TRBD1 as a possible D gene (6 bases). The CDR3 loop spans 15 amino acids. CDR1 and CDR2 (germline): SGHTA, FQGNSA. The V gene lost 5 bases and the J gene lost 2 bases, with 16 bases spanning the gap. CDR3 in amino acids: CASSPTGLGAYEQYF. The CDR3 DNA is TGTGCCAGCAGCCCCACAGGGCTGGGGGCCTACGAGCAGTACTTC.

This clone was found once. This sequence joins TRBV19 and TRBJ2-1, with 9 bases aligning to TRBD2. The V gene's germline CDR1 is LNHDA and CDR2 SQIVND (reference sequence). The ends lost 8 bases at V and 8 bases at J; junction bases unmatched: 22. The length of the CDR3 is 18 residues. The CDR3 sequence: CASPPSGRSYLGGDEQFF. CDR3 nucleotides: TGTGCCAGTCCCCCCAGCGGGAGGTCCTATCTAGGTGGGGATGAGCAGTTCTTC.